This T cell receptor beta chain was found in a study of shared clonotypes between healthy human individuals. The assay was carried out at the deep level. Libraries were prepared by immunoSEQ multiplex PCR; TCRdb keeps only in-frame clonotypes and omits some of them. Of about 2 million clones in the sample, around 96% were seen once. This clone was observed a single time. This CDR3 contains 15 residues. CDR1 and CDR2 from the germline V gene are SEHNR and FQNEAQ (reference sequence). The V end was cut by 7 bases, the J end by 0 bases, with 15 bases between. CD45RO negativity and positive selection for CCR7 defined naive CD8 cells, a population that excluded terminally differentiated effector memory CD45RA+ cells. Every contributor of samples was a Caucasian grown-up residing in Nashville, Tennessee.

The chain has TRBV7-9 and TRBJ2-5; D is ambiguous. The sequence came from a man between 18 and 29 years old in good health. The specimen was naive CD8+ T cells sorted from blood. The CDR3 loop is CASNPGPRYQETQYF. The CDR3 coding sequence is TGTGCCAGCAACCCCGGTCCGAGGTACCAAGAGACCCAGTACTTC.